The T cell receptor (beta chain) described here comes from a study of early T cells in non-severe SARS-CoV-2 infection. Study in general: Unsorted whole-blood RNA was sequenced in bulk, leaving chains unpaired. Study conclusions and caveats: Lookups in VDJdb leaned toward anti-spike CD8 responses and missed private and CD4 specificities.

Attached unique molecular identifiers marked individual cDNA molecules. Using its own MiXCR run on the 5' RACE reads, TCRdb lists one record per CDR3 protein. Here the sample spans 90,000 to 100,000 distinct CDR3 sequences, around 14% being singletons. The V gene lost 0 bases and the J gene lost 6 bases, with 14 bases spanning the gap. Per the germline V gene, CDR1 is LGHDT and CDR2 is YNNKEL (reference sequence). The CDR3 extends over 15 amino acids. With regard to this clonotype: Its antigen is not known.

Sequencing was performed on whole blood. The V call is TRBV3-1, the J call TRBJ1-2; a possible D gene is TRBD1 (5 bases). The receptor was isolated from an adult who was a healthcare worker with PCR-confirmed SARS-CoV-2 infection or an uninfected control (not recorded which). This CDR3 is CASSQEIRQPDGYTF. The CDR3 DNA follows: TGTGCCAGCAGCCAAGAGATACGACAGCCCGATGGCTACACCTTC. Together with reference TRBV3-1 and TRBJ1-2, the CDR3 gives the full variable domain: DTAVSQTPKYLVTQMGNDKSIKCEQNLGHDTMYWYKQDSKKFLKIMFSYNNKELIINETVPNRFSPKSPDKAHLNLHINSLELGDSAVYFCASSQEIRQPDGYTFGSGTRLTVV.